Following are 23 T cell receptor beta chains from one sample sequenced in a study of cytomegalovirus exposure and HLA in healthy donors. PCR primers comprised 60 Vbeta and 13 Jbeta primers. The table came from immunoSEQ multiplex PCR; TCRdb's copy has only in-frame clones and leaves some out. This table has roughly 200,000 clones, 80% to 90% appearing once. The sample comprised PBMCs. These receptors were taken from a woman between 18 and 29 years old in good health and CMV-seronegative.

The chain links TRBV19 to TRBJ1-5; D not resolved. Between the trimmed V and J ends, which lost 7 bases and 2 bases, there was a span of 18 bases. Germline CDR1 LNHDA, CDR2 SQIVND (reference sequence). The CDR3 is 16 residues long. The CDR3 nucleotides are TGTGCCAGTACCGTCGGAGGATGGAATGGCAATCAGCCCCAGCATTTT. Its protein product is CASTVGGWNGNQPQHF.

V gene TRBV9 combines with J gene TRBJ2-1; the match to TRBD2 covers 10 bases. The V segment lost 2 bases and the J segment 2 bases; nucleotides outside the gene matches: 4. CDR3 length: 16 residues. Germline lookup yields CDR1 SGDLS and CDR2 YYNGEE. DNA for the CDR3: TGTGCCAGCAGCGTGGAGGGGACTAGCGCCTACAATGAGCAGTTCTTC. This codes for CASSVEGTSAYNEQFF.

The chain carries TRBV5-5 and TRBJ1-6; 11 bases are shared with TRBD1. This CDR3 contains 15 residues. The J segment lost 7 bases and the V segment lost 3 bases, leaving 3 bases of the junction unmatched. Germline V lookup: CDR1 SGHKS, CDR2 YYEKEE (reference sequence). CDR3 protein: CASSWTGGGNSPLHF. The DNA of the CDR3 is TGTGCCAGCAGCTGGACAGGGGGCGGGAATTCACCCCTCCACTTT.

This clone was counted a few times. This chain connects TRBV6-5 to TRBJ2-1; D is ambiguous. The germline V gene encodes CDR1 MNHEY and CDR2 SVGAGI. This CDR3 spans 14 amino acids. Trimming cost V 2 bases and J 4 bases, with 9 bases left between them. CDR3 coding DNA: TGTGCCAGCAGTTACGCGCGGCGATACAATGAGCAGTTCTTC. Amino acid sequence: CASSYARRYNEQFF.

The J gene is TRBJ2-1, the V gene TRBV4-2; 12 bases line up with TRBD2. This CDR3 comprises 17 residues. The germline V gene has CDR1 LGHNA and CDR2 YNFKEQ. V lost 2 bases and J lost 9; bases outside the gene matches: 11. The CDR3 loop reads CASSQQGTSGFSREQFF. The CDR3 coding sequence is TGTGCCAGCAGCCAACAAGGGACTAGCGGGTTTTCACGTGAGCAGTTCTTC.

This chain connects TRBV6-5 to TRBJ1-2, with 9 nucleotides matching TRBD1. V was pared by 6 bases and J by 7 bases, with 12 bases of the junction left unmatched. CDR1 and CDR2 (germline): MNHEY, SVGAGI. The CDR3 spans 15 residues. Here the CDR3 reads CASSSHTGGFGGYTF. Written as DNA, the CDR3 is TGTGCCAGCAGCTCCCATACAGGGGGCTTCGGTGGCTACACCTTC.

The chain recombines TRBV13 with TRBJ2-3; D is possibly TRBD1 (6 bases). V was trimmed by 4 bases and J by 7 bases, leaving 18 bases between them. The CDR3 runs 15 residues. Germline assignment: CDR1 PRHDT and CDR2 FYEKMQ (reference sequence). In DNA, the CDR3 is TGTGCCAGCAGCTCAAGGACCCAGGGGCCCCATACGCAGTATTTT. Translation gives CASSSRTQGPHTQYF.

V gene TRBV11-3 combines with J gene TRBJ2-2; 13 nucleotides align to TRBD2. CDR1 and CDR2 (germline): SGHNT, YENEEA. This CDR3 region has 17 residues. J lost 5 bases, V lost 2 bases, and 5 bases had no gene match. CDR3 sequence: CASSLYGGLAGTGELFF. The CDR3 DNA reads TGTGCCAGCAGCTTATACGGGGGACTAGCGGGAACCGGGGAGCTGTTTTTT.

V usage is TRBV4-3 and J usage is TRBJ2-5, with 9 bases fitting TRBD2. This CDR3 is 17 amino acids long. Germline trimming cut 0 bases from V and 3 bases from J; bases unmatched to any gene: 8. Germline V CDR1 and CDR2: LGHNA, YSLEER. CDR3 in amino acids: CASSQDRGLASKETQYF. CDR3 coding DNA: TGCGCCAGCAGCCAAGATAGGGGACTAGCCAGCAAAGAGACCCAGTACTTC.

The J gene is TRBJ2-7, the V gene TRBV6-6; 12 bases fit TRBD1. Germline V gives CDR1 MNHNY, CDR2 SVGAGI (reference sequence). The CDR3 is 16 amino acids. Trimming removed 5 bases from V and 4 bases from J; junction bases left unmatched: 9. CDR3 loop: CASSPRPGQGAYEQYF. In DNA form, the CDR3 reads TGTGCCAGCAGTCCCAGACCGGGACAGGGGGCTTACGAGCAGTACTTC.

V usage is TRBV4-3 and J usage is TRBJ2-5; D gene ambiguous. The V end lost 0 bases, the J end lost 3 bases, and 5 bases lay between the germline ends. The CDR3 has 13 amino acids. Germline CDR1 LGHNA, CDR2 YSLEER. CDR3 nucleotide sequence: TGCGCCAGCAGCCAAGATATAGAAGAGACCCAGTACTTC. Translation gives CASSQDIEETQYF.

Comment on this clone: This sample includes further DNA sequences coding for the same CDR3. The chain carries TRBV6-5 and TRBJ1-5; D is uncertain. Germline V gives CDR1 MNHEY, CDR2 SVGAGI. The CDR3 is 13 amino acids. V was pared by 4 bases and J by 4 bases, with 8 bases between. The CDR3 DNA follows: TGTGCCAGCAGTTCAGGTGGGAATCAGCCCCAGCATTTT. Translation: CASSSGGNQPQHF.

Remarks on this clone: The DNA is left out, because the CDR3 cannot be placed on it with certainty; the CDR3 is given as TCRdb lists it. The chain carries TRBV12-2 and TRBJ2-1; TRBD2 is the table's D call and was not checked against the DNA. TRBV12-2 counts as a pseudogene. Ends included, the CDR3 has 17 residues. CDR3 loop: CASRFGGGSGQCNEQFF.

Details on this clone: The identical CDR3 is also encoded by other nucleotide sequences in the sample. CDR3 amino acids: CASSYSRSYEQYF. Here the CDR3 DNA reads TGTGCCAGCAGTTACTCCAGATCCTACGAGCAGTACTTC. This chain connects TRBV6-6 to TRBJ2-7; D not certain. Germline CDR1 is MNHNY and CDR2 is SVGAGI (reference sequence). This CDR3 region has 13 residues. V gave up 0 bases and J gave up 1 base, with 4 bases separating them.

The table lists this clone with a few counts. The chain combines TRBV4-1 with TRBJ2-7; the match to TRBD2 covers 8 bases. Germline CDR1 reads MGHRA; CDR2 reads YSYEKL. Unmatched junction bases numbered 10, after V lost 2 bases and J lost 7 bases. The CDR3 extends over 15 amino acids. CDR3 loop: CASSQSSGSLREQYF. The DNA of the CDR3 is TGCGCCAGCAGCCAATCCAGCGGGAGTCTCCGGGAGCAGTACTTC.

The gene calls are TRBV4-2 and TRBJ2-6; 9 bases are a match to TRBD1. The CDR3 is 19 residues long. V was pared by 4 bases and J by 1 base, with 11 bases of the junction left unmatched. Germline V gene data show CDR1 as LGHNA and CDR2 as YNFKEQ. The CDR3 nucleotides are TGTGCCAGCAGCCGGAAGTGGTCTGACAGGGGGTCTGGGGCCAACGTCCTGACTTTC. This sequence encodes CASSRKWSDRGSGANVLTF.

As concerns this clone: Other DNA sequences from this sample encode an identical CDR3 as well. This chain uses TRBV18 with TRBJ2-7, with 9 bases fitting TRBD1. Germline lookup yields CDR1 KGHSH and CDR2 LQKENI. After removal of 3 bases from V and 2 bases from J, the junction contained 5 bases not matched to a gene. This CDR3 region has 15 residues. CDR3 region: CASSPPGQGPYEQYF. The CDR3 coding sequence is TGTGCCAGCTCACCGCCGGGACAGGGTCCCTACGAGCAGTACTTC.

The gene calls are TRBV7-3 and TRBJ2-5; 7 positions agree with TRBD2. V lost 3 bases and J lost 5; bases outside the gene matches: 3. This CDR3 contains 13 residues. In germline, CDR1 is SGHTA, CDR2 FQGTGA. The CDR3 nucleotides are TGTGCCAGCAGCTTGGAGGGAGGGGAGACCCAGTACTTC. It specifies CASSLEGGETQYF.

This chain's CDR3 is CASSPTGLANSYEQYF. The CDR3 coding sequence is TGTGCCAGCAGCCCGACCGGACTAGCGAACTCCTACGAGCAGTACTTC. The gene calls are TRBV4-2 and TRBJ2-7; TRBD2 agrees at 9 bases. The CDR3 totals 16 residues. V was pared by 4 bases and J by 0 bases, with 7 bases of the junction left unmatched. CDR1 is LGHNA and CDR2 is YNFKEQ in the germline V gene.

The chain employs TRBV2 and TRBJ2-1; 8 bases match TRBD2. CDR1 and CDR2 from the germline V gene are SNHLY and FYNNEI. The trim removed 5 bases at V and 5 bases at J, leaving 14 bases unmatched. This CDR3 is 17 amino acids long. The CDR3 here is CASSLRMPAGAHNEQFF. The CDR3 DNA reads as TGTGCCAGCAGTCTTAGGATGCCAGCGGGAGCCCACAATGAGCAGTTCTTC.

For this clone: A read error may produce the germline difference seen at one junction end. V gene TRBV7-9 combines with J gene TRBJ1-1, with D possibly matching TRBD1 (5 bases). This CDR3 has 13 residues. Germline assignment: CDR1 SEHNR and CDR2 FQNEAQ (reference sequence). The CDR3: CSSSPGGRGEAFF. CDR3 DNA: TGTTCCAGCAGCCCCGGGGGTAGGGGCGAAGCTTTCTTT.

The chain joins TRBV6-5 to TRBJ1-4; TRBD1 is a possible D gene (5 bases). V was shortened by 5 bases and J by 0 bases, with 10 bases between the two germline ends. Germline CDR1 is MNHEY and CDR2 is SVGAGI. This CDR3 is built from 15 residues. In DNA, the CDR3 is TGTGCCAGCAGTCCCGACAGTGCAACTAATGAAAAACTGTTTTTT. It codes for CASSPDSATNEKLFF.

The chain combines TRBV10-3 with TRBJ2-5; 12 bases are shared with TRBD2. The DNA end is a closer match to TRBJ2-7, so the J assignment may be wrong. The length of the CDR3 is 13 residues. Germline V CDR1 and CDR2: ENHRY, SYGVKD. The CDR3 DNA reads as TGTGCCATCGGACTAGCGGGAAAGTACGAGCAGTACTTC. Its translation is CAIGLAGKYEQYF.